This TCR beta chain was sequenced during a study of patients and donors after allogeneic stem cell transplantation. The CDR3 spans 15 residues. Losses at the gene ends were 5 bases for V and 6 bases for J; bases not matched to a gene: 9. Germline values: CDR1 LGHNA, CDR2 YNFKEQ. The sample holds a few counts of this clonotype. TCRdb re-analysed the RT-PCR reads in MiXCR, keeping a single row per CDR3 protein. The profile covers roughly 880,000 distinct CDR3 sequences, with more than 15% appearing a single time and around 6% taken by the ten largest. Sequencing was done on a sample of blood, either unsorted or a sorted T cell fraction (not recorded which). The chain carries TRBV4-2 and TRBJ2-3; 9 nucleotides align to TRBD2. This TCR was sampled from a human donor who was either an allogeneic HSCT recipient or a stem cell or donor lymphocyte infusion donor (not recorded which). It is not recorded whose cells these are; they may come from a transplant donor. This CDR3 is CASSGVSGGRDTQYF. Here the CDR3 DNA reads TGTGCCAGCAGCGGGGTTAGCGGGGGTAGGGATACGCAGTATTTT.